This T cell receptor (beta chain) was retrieved from a study of T cells in Graves' hyperthyroidism and ophthalmopathy. The study, taken as a whole, reports: Blood samples included most of the expanded thyroid clonotypes exceeding 0.001.

V was clipped by 0 bases and J by 6 bases, with 13 bases between them. The CDR3 loop spans 14 amino acids. Germline assignment: CDR1 SGHRS and CDR2 YFSETQ. This clonotype was recorded at least ten times. Its antigen is unknown. Researchers took RNA transcripts and amplified the TCR beta CDR3 regions from them. Using the HTBI primer set, a first-round RT-PCR was run on the TCR CDR3. TCRdb passed the multiplex PCR reads through MiXCR, listing each CDR3 protein once. The table includes 600,000 to 700,000 distinct CDR3 sequences, roughly 15% detected once. Active moderate-to-severe ophthalmopathy, Clinical Activity Score at least 3, NOSPECS at least 4, under 3 months' duration. Exclusions: uncontrolled infection, other autoimmune disease, pregnancy, lactation. Using more than 7.5 ml of fresh peripheral blood, PBMCs were prepared.

This TCR came from a woman aged 40 to 50 with Graves' ophthalmopathy. The sequenced sample consisted of blood. The J gene is TRBJ2-7, the V gene TRBV5-1, with D possibly being TRBD2 (5 bases). The CDR3 is CASSLEAESPEQYF. DNA of the CDR3: TGCGCCAGCAGCTTGGAAGCGGAATCACCCGAGCAGTACTTC.